This TCR beta chain was captured in a study of vaccination and CD4 T cells after COVID-19. Researchers used the Oncomine TCR Beta short-read assay to sequence DNA from cultured CD4+ T cells. TCRdb used MiXCR to reprocess the PCR reads, holding one entry per CDR3 protein. The table includes over 20,000 distinct CDR3 sequences, around 38% detected once. With regard to this clonotype: Its cognate antigen is unknown.

This CDR3 has 13 amino acids. V lost 0 bases to trimming and J lost 5 bases, with 5 bases between them. Germline V gives CDR1 SGHRS, CDR2 YFSETQ. Treatment reported: roughly 10-day PBMC culture with coronavirus spike peptide pools or control peptides (ViraFEST assay). The chain links TRBV5-1 to TRBJ1-4; D is ambiguous. This receptor was obtained from a human donor who received a COVID-19 vaccine. The sequenced sample was CD4+ T cells from blood, cultured in vitro, obtained before SARS-CoV-2 vaccination. The CDR3 loop reads CASSLGPNEKLFF. The CDR3 DNA is TGCGCCAGCAGCTTGGGGCCCAATGAAAAACTGTTTTTT.